One sample yielded the 26 T cell receptor beta chains listed below, sequenced in a study of blood T cells in healthy people across ages. A second about 7 to 12 cycle PCR used barcoded and J-beta primers. TCRdb reprocessed the 5' RACE reads with MiXCR, giving one entry per CDR3 protein. This table holds some 890,000 distinct CDR3 sequences, roughly 28% found once. The sample was also linked to a second study, of T cells of mothers and their children.

Input material: blood. The source is a woman in her 40s in good health.

This chain uses TRBV29-1 with TRBJ1-1; D is ambiguous. V lost 4 bases and J lost 2, with 14 bases in between. This CDR3 is built from 14 residues. The germline gives CDR1 SQVTM, CDR2 ANQGSEA. The CDR3 DNA reads TGCAGCGTTGGCGGGCCCCCTGCCAACACTGAAGCTTTCTTT. It yields the protein CSVGGPPANTEAFF.

This clonotype was detected a few times. V usage is TRBV20-1 and J usage is TRBJ2-1; D gene uncertain. V lost 6 bases and J 8 bases, leaving 17 bases between the germline ends. CDR1 and CDR2 (germline): DFQATT, SNEGSKA (reference sequence). The CDR3 has 13 amino acids. The CDR3 region is CSADGPKGDEQFF. CDR3 coding DNA: TGCAGTGCGGACGGGCCCAAGGGCGATGAGCAGTTCTTC.

The genes are TRBV2 and TRBJ2-7, with D perhaps matching TRBD1 or TRBD2 (5 bases each). CDR3 length: 14 residues. V lost 3 bases and J 1 base, leaving 10 bases between the germline ends. Germline V lookup: CDR1 SNHLY, CDR2 FYNNEI. The CDR3 protein is CASSDGGYSYEQYF. For the CDR3, the DNA is TGTGCCAGCAGTGATGGGGGATATTCCTACGAGCAGTACTTC. Based on the CDR3 plus reference TRBV2 and TRBJ2-7, the full variable domain is EPEVTQTPSHQVTQMGQEVILRCVPISNHLYFYWYRQILGQKVEFLVSFYNNEISEKSEIFDDQFSVERPDGSNFTLKIRSTKLEDSAMYFCASSDGGYSYEQYFGPGTRLTVT.

Remarks on this clonotype: This may come from a read error, since a much larger clone is one base off. The chain is built from TRBV6-6 and TRBJ2-6, with a weak D call TRBD1 (5 bases). The CDR3 contains 15 residues. Looked up from germline, CDR1 is MNHNY and CDR2 is SVGAGI (reference sequence). The CDR3 region has the DNA TGTGCCAGCAGGGGCCAGGGCTCTGGGGCCAACGTCCGGACTTTC. Translating gives CASRGQGSGANVRTF.

This chain connects TRBV3-1 to TRBJ1-6; TRBD1 matches 9 bases. The CDR3 covers 16 residues. Germline CDR1 is LGHDT and CDR2 is YNNKEL (reference sequence). V was clipped by 5 bases and J by 6 bases; unmatched bases: 8. The CDR3 DNA is TGTGCCAGCAGCATTCAACCGGGACAGGGTAATTCACCCCTCCACTTT. Protein sequence: CASSIQPGQGNSPLHF.

The rearrangement uses TRBV11-2 and TRBJ2-7; TRBD2 aligns across 13 bases. Losses at the gene ends were 5 bases for V and 3 bases for J; bases not matched to a gene: 13. Germline assignment: CDR1 SGHAT and CDR2 FQNNGV. CDR3 length equals 18 residues. The CDR3 nucleotides read TGTGCCAGCAGCCTCGACGGGACTAGCGGGGAGGGACGCTACGAGCAGTACTTC. Its translation: CASSLDGTSGEGRYEQYF.

Of note for this clonotype: This may be a read error, as it is one base from a much larger clone. This chain uses TRBV12-3 or TRBV12-4 with TRBJ1-2; TRBD1 might be the D (5 bases). There are 15 residues in the CDR3. The V gene lost 5 bases and the J gene lost 4 bases, with 17 bases spanning the gap. The DNA of the CDR3 is TGTGCCAGCAGTCCACGCTCTGGGACTGCCTATGGCTACACCTTC. The encoded protein is CASSPRSGTAYGYTF.

This clonotype was recorded many times. V usage is TRBV4-3 and J usage is TRBJ2-7; D not resolved. The germline V gene encodes CDR1 LGHNA and CDR2 YSLEER. The CDR3 covers 13 residues. V lost 4 bases to trimming and J lost 5 bases, with 12 bases between them. CDR3 residues: CASSPQVHHEQYF. CDR3 bases: TGCGCCAGCAGCCCCCAGGTACACCACGAGCAGTACTTC.

The V gene is TRBV9, the J gene TRBJ2-5; D is ambiguous. V lost 5 bases, J lost 2 bases, and 13 bases lay in between. The CDR3 length is 14 residues. Germline loops: CDR1 SGDLS, CDR2 YYNGEE. DNA of the CDR3: TGTGCCAGCAGTTACGCTCCCGGGCAAGAGACCCAGTACTTC. This translates into CASSYAPGQETQYF.

The CDR3 sequence is CASSPVPGNTQYF. In DNA form, the CDR3 reads TGCGCCAGCAGCCCGGTCCCCGGGAATACGCAGTATTTT. The chain employs TRBV4-1 and TRBJ2-3; D perhaps matches TRBD2 (5 bases). The V end lost 4 bases, the J end lost 7 bases, and 12 bases lay between the germline ends. Germline lookup yields CDR1 MGHRA and CDR2 YSYEKL. CDR3 length: 13 amino acids.

V usage is TRBV7-2 and J usage is TRBJ2-7; 9 bases are a match to TRBD2. Germline CDR1 reads SGHTA; CDR2 reads FQGNSA. The V gene end was trimmed by 2 bases and the J gene end by 0 bases; junction bases not matched to a gene: 14. The CDR3 length is 19 residues. The DNA for the CDR3 is TGTGCCAGCAGCTTATACTCCGGTAATAGCGGGGGAAGCTCCTACGAGCAGTACTTC. Translation gives CASSLYSGNSGGSSYEQYF.

This chain connects TRBV6-2 or TRBV6-3 to TRBJ2-3, with 9 bases matching TRBD2. The CDR3 spans 14 residues. The germline V gene encodes CDR1 MNHEY and CDR2 SVGEGT. The ends lost 7 bases at V and 7 bases at J; junction bases unmatched: 9. CDR3 amino acids: CASNPTSGRNTQYF. Here the CDR3 DNA reads TGTGCCAGCAACCCAACTAGCGGGCGGAATACGCAGTATTTT.

For this clonotype: One end of the junction does not line up with germline, which may come from a read error. V is TRBV5-4 and J is TRBJ2-7, with 7 bases that match TRBD2. The germline V gene encodes CDR1 SGHNT and CDR2 YYREEE (reference sequence). CDR3 length: 15 amino acids. Written as DNA, the CDR3 is TGTGCCAACAGCAGGGACCGGGACTACACCTACGAGCAGTACTTC. Its translation: CANSRDRDYTYEQYF.

The CDR3 loop reads CASSLMVPSNYEQYF. CDR3 coding DNA: TGTGCCAGCAGTTTAATGGTCCCCTCTAACTACGAGCAGTACTTC. The chain carries TRBV28 and TRBJ2-7; the D is unclear. This CDR3 has 15 amino acids. Per germline, CDR1 MDHEN and CDR2 SYDVKM. V was trimmed by 2 bases and J by 3 bases, leaving 14 bases between them.

This chain joins TRBV7-6 and TRBJ2-1; the D is unclear. The CDR3 totals 13 residues. V gave up 4 bases and J gave up 4 bases, with 8 bases separating them. Germline CDR1 reads SGHVS; CDR2 reads FNYEAQ. The CDR3: CASSSISYNEQFF. The CDR3 DNA is TGTGCCAGCAGCTCCATCAGTTACAATGAGCAGTTCTTC.

The gene calls are TRBV4-1 and TRBJ1-6; TRBD1 is a possible D gene (5 bases). The germline CDR1 and CDR2 sequences are MGHRA and YSYEKL. The germline V and J ends were trimmed by 0 bases and 7 bases, with 13 bases remaining between them. The CDR3 consists of 16 residues. The CDR3 reads CASSQETGRTNSPLHF. The DNA of the CDR3 is TGCGCCAGCAGCCAAGAAACGGGGCGGACAAATTCACCCCTCCACTTT.

The J gene is TRBJ2-2, the V gene TRBV7-2; a weak D match, TRBD2 (6 bases). Trimming cost V 1 base and J 1 base, with 10 bases left between them. Germline V gives CDR1 SGHTA, CDR2 FQGNSA. The CDR3 consists of 16 residues. The CDR3 is CASSLEGSGNTGELFF. CDR3 bases: TGTGCCAGCAGCTTAGAGGGTAGCGGGAACACCGGGGAGCTGTTTTTT. Based on the CDR3 plus reference TRBV7-2 and TRBJ2-2, the full variable domain is GAGVSQSPSNKVTEKGKDVELRCDPISGHTALYWYRQSLGQGLEFLIYFQGNSAPDKSGLPSDRFSAERTGGSVSTLTIQRTQQEDSAVYLCASSLEGSGNTGELFFGEGSRLTVL.

This chain connects TRBV29-1 to TRBJ1-1, with 7 bases lining up with TRBD1. The V segment lost 3 bases and the J segment 6 bases; nucleotides outside the gene matches: 7. CDR3 length: 13 residues. Germline CDR1 and CDR2: SQVTM and ANQGSEA. Here the CDR3 DNA reads TGCAGCGTTGACGGGACAGAGGGCCCTGAAGCTTTCTTT. It encodes CSVDGTEGPEAFF.

This clonotype was counted many times. CDR3 sequence reads: CASSRPGVAQHF. The CDR3 DNA reads TGTGCCAGCAGTAGACCCGGGGTGGCCCAGCATTTT. This chain connects TRBV28 to TRBJ1-5; D call uncertain. Trimming removed 5 bases from V and 11 bases from J, with 13 bases in between. Germline V CDR1 and CDR2: MDHEN, SYDVKM. The CDR3 totals 12 residues.

The table lists this clonotype with many counts. This rearrangement joins TRBV27 to TRBJ2-3; 8 nucleotides line up with TRBD2. V was pared by 4 bases and J by 4 bases, with 22 bases of the junction left unmatched. CDR1 is MNHEY, CDR2 SMNVEV, per germline (reference sequence). CDR3 length: 20 amino acids. The CDR3 bases are TGTGCCAGCAGTTCCCTTATAGAAGGGCGGGGGGACTATTCTCCAGATACGCAGTATTTT. It translates to CASSSLIEGRGDYSPDTQYF.

The chain links TRBV7-9 to TRBJ2-7; D is unclear. Trimming took 4 bases from V and 2 from J, leaving 12 bases between them. Germline CDR1 and CDR2: SEHNR and FQNEAQ (reference sequence). The CDR3 spans 14 residues. The CDR3 DNA is TGTGCCAGCAGCTCAGCCAGGATTCCCTACGAGCAGTACTTC. It encodes CASSSARIPYEQYF.

The chain carries TRBV5-1 and TRBJ2-2; D is uncertain. From germline, CDR1 is SGHRS and CDR2 YFSETQ. This CDR3 is 16 amino acids long. V was cut by 1 base and J by 0 bases, with 10 bases left in between. The CDR3 DNA sequence: TGCGCCAGCAGCTTGTCGGCGGCCGCGAACACCGGGGAGCTGTTTTTT. Amino acid sequence: CASSLSAAANTGELFF.

This clonotype was seen at least ten times. The chain is built from TRBV6-2 or TRBV6-3 and TRBJ1-2; a weak D match, TRBD1 (5 bases). CDR1 is MNHEY, CDR2 SVGEGT, per germline. Trimming removed 7 bases from V and 8 bases from J, with 23 bases in between. The CDR3 has 15 amino acids. The CDR3 bases are TGTGCCAGCACTACTACAGGATCCTCAACCACGGGCTACACCTTC. Translation: CASTTTGSSTTGYTF.

V usage is TRBV27 and J usage is TRBJ1-5; 7 nucleotides line up with TRBD1. The CDR3 has 14 amino acids. Trimming removed 7 bases from V and 3 bases from J; junction bases left unmatched: 6. The V gene's germline CDR1 is MNHEY and CDR2 SMNVEV (reference sequence). The CDR3 sequence is CASKGALDNQPQHF. Here the CDR3 DNA reads TGTGCCAGCAAGGGGGCTCTGGACAATCAGCCCCAGCATTTT.

In regard to this clonotype: A read error may explain this, as a much larger clone is one base away. V gene TRBV13 combines with J gene TRBJ1-2; D possibly corresponds to TRBD1 (5 bases). V shed 5 bases and J shed 0 bases, with 16 bases lying between them. The CDR3 spans 16 residues. Germline V lookup: CDR1 PRHDT, CDR2 FYEKMQ (reference sequence). CDR3 sequence reads: CASSSHRDGANYGYTF. For the CDR3, the DNA is TGTGCCAGCAGCAGCCACCGGGACGGAGCTAACTATGGCTACACCTTC.

The sample holds many counts of this clonotype. The chain carries TRBV10-3 and TRBJ2-7; a possible D gene is TRBD1 (6 bases). The V gene lost 10 bases and the J gene lost 7 bases, with 14 bases spanning the gap. This CDR3 region has 11 residues. Germline assignment: CDR1 ENHRY and CDR2 SYGVKD. The CDR3 DNA reads as TGTGCCACCGGGGACACTTGGGAGCAGTACTTC. This translates into CATGDTWEQYF.